This T cell receptor (beta chain) was found in a study of blood T cell repertoires in COVID-19 (dated by TCRdb to between 2020 and 2021). About the full investigation: The collaborator samples originated in the United States, Italy and Spain and spanned the acute and convalescent phases of COVID-19. Where available, HLA class I and class II types were taken from metadata supplied by the sample provider and were not determined by assay-based typing. The prospective study material was composed of cDNA or gDNA derived from T cells, B-cell-depleted T cells, or PBMCs. A freely available public database, intended as a resource for researchers studying the immune response to SARS-CoV-2, is where the repertoires were released. The samples were drawn from the first 160 participants of the ongoing ImmuneRACE study and from about 1,200 subjects provided by 6 global collaborators. Deeply sampled blood TCRbeta repertoires from subjects exposed to, actively infected with, or recovered from COVID-19 were included in the dataset. The sample metadata nearly always contained a de-identified subject ID, COVID-19 status, age in years and sex.

TCRbeta CDR3 regions were amplified from genomic DNA by means of the immunoSEQ Assay, a bias-controlled multiplex PCR. The study's own analysis went as follows. The number of nucleated cells in each sample was estimated from the amplification of reference gene primers within the assay. To quantify the absolute abundance of each unique TCRbeta CDR3 rearrangement, sequence reads were collapsed and filtered. For each sample, productive Simpson clonality was calculated as the square root of Simpson's diversity index over productive rearrangements. As stored in TCRdb, this immuneACCESS dataset retains in-frame rearrangements with V and J assigned. A fraction of the clones does not appear; measured against another copy, unresolved V genes explain less than half of the discrepancy, and the remainder lacks a known reason. That table is the source of V, J and clone size, and D and trimming were worked out from the DNA. The sample table shows under 300,000 clones, and 70% to 90% are seen once. The ten largest clones add up to 0.95% to 1% of the sample.

Another Seattle source contributed samples from volunteer blood donors who had recovered from COVID-19. The collaborating institutions used their own protocols to collect whole blood in K2EDTA tubes. For TCRbeta analysis, collaborators shipped samples in one of three forms: frozen whole blood, isolated PBMCs, or DNA extracted from either of those sample types. On this clone: The antigen it recognizes is unknown. The input lacks base qualities; no much larger clone sits a single base away.

Points the paper makes about the study in general: The quantity of clinical and demographic metadata differed by source and by participant and was supplied without curation.

V is clipped by 1 base and J by 7 bases, and the sequence between their germline boundaries is 14 bases long. In the germline V gene, CDR1 corresponds to KGHSH and CDR2 to LQKENI. There are 15 amino acids in the CDR3, from cysteine to phenylalanine inclusive. Only the CDR3 DNA is retained, 45 bases long and in frame from the first base. Sequencing was performed on peripheral blood. This clonotype was sampled from a woman aged 40 to 50 who had recovered from COVID-19. The rearrangement joined TRBV18 to TRBJ1-5, with no reliable assignment of the D segment. The DNA is TGTGCCAGCTCACCACGGGAAGGAGAGGGACAGCCCCAGCATTTT. This codes for CASSPREGEGQPQHF.